The entry below describes one T cell receptor (beta chain). PCR amplification relied on 60 Vbeta primers (plus 13 Jbeta primers). Sequencing used immunoSEQ multiplex PCR; TCRdb keeps in-frame clones, though not all of them. The sample has more than 140,000 clones, roughly 81% seen once. This sample stems from a study of cytomegalovirus exposure and HLA in healthy donors. V lost 7 bases and J 12 bases, leaving 25 bases between the germline ends. This CDR3 has 16 amino acids. Looked up from germline, CDR1 is SNHLY and CDR2 is FYNNEI. The source is a female donor in good health and CMV-seronegative. The sample consisted of PBMCs. The V and J genes are TRBV2 and TRBJ1-6; D is undetermined. Here the CDR3 reads CASNPSPRVEGIPLHF. As DNA, the CDR3 is TGTGCCAGCAATCCTTCACCGCGGGTAGAGGGAATACCCCTCCACTTT.